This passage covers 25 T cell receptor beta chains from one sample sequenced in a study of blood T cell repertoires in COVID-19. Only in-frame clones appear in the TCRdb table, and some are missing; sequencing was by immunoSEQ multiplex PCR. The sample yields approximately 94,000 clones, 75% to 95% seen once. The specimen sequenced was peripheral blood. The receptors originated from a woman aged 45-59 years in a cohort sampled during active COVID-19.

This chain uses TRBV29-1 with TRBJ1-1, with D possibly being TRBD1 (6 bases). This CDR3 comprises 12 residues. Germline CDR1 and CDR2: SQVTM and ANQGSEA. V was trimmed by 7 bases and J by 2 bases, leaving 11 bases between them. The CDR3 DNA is TGCAGCGCTGGGACAAGAAACACTGAAGCTTTCTTT. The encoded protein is CSAGTRNTEAFF.

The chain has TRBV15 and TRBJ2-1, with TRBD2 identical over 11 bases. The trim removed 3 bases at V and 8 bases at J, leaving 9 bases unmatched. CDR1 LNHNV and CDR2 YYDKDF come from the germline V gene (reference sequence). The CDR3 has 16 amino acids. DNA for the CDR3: TGTGCCACCAGCAGGCGGGTAGCGGGAGGGCCCGATGAGCAGTTCTTC. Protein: CATSRRVAGGPDEQFF.

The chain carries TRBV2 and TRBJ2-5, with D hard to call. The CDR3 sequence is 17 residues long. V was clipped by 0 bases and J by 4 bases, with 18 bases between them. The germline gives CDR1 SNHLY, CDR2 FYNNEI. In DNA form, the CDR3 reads TGTGCCAGCAGTGAAGCGCGATTCTCCCCTTCGGGAGAGACCCAGTACTTC. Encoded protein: CASSEARFSPSGETQYF.

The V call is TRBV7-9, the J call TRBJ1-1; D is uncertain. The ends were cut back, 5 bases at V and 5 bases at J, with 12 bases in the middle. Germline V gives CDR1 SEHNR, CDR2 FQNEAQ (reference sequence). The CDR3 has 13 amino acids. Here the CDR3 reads CASSRHHETEAFF. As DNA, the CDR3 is TGTGCCAGCAGCCGTCACCACGAGACTGAAGCTTTCTTT.

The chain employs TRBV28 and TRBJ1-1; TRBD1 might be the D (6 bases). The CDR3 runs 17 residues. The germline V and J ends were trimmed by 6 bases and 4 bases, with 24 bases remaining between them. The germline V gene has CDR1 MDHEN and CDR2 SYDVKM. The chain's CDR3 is CASRLTRAYRVSTEAFF. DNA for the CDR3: TGTGCCAGCAGATTAACCCGGGCCTACAGGGTGAGCACTGAAGCTTTCTTT.

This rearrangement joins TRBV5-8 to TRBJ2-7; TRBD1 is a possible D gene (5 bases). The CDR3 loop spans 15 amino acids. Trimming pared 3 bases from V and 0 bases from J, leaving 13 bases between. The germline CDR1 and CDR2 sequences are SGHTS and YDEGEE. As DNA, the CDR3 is TGTGCCAGCAGCTACAGGTCTCTAAGCTCCTACGAGCAGTACTTC. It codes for CASSYRSLSSYEQYF.

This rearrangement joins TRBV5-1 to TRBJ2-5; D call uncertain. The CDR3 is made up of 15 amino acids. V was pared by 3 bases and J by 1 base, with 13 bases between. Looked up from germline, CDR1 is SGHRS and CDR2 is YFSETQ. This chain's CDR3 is CASSSSPGVQETQYF. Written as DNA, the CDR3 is TGCGCCAGCAGCTCTTCACCGGGTGTCCAAGAGACCCAGTACTTC.

The CDR3 DNA is TGTGCCAGCAGCTTGCTGATGAGGCACACTGAAGCTTTCTTT. Its protein product is CASSLLMRHTEAFF. This rearrangement joins TRBV5-6 to TRBJ1-1; D unresolved. The CDR3 spans 14 residues. Germline V gene lookup returns CDR1 SGHDT and CDR2 YYEEEE. The ends were cut back, 1 base at V and 3 bases at J, with 10 bases in the middle.

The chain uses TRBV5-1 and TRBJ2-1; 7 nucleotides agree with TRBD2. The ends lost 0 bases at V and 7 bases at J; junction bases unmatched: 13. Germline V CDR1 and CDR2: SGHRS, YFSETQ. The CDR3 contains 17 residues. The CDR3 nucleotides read TGCGCCAGCAGCTTGGCAGACCGGGAGGATAGCGGGAATGAGCAGTTCTTC. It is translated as CASSLADREDSGNEQFF.

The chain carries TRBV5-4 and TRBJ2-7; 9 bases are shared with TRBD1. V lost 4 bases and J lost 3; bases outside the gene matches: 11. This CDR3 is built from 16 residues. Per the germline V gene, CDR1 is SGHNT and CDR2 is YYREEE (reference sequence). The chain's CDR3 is CASSPSADRGRYEQYF. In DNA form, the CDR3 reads TGTGCCAGCAGCCCATCGGCGGACAGGGGACGCTACGAGCAGTACTTC.

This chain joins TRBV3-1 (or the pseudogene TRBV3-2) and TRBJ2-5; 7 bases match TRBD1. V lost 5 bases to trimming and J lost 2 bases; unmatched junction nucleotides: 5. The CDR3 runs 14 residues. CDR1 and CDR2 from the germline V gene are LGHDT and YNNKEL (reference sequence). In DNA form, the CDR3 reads TGTGCCAGCAGCTTACCGGGACAGCAAGAGACCCAGTACTTC. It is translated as CASSLPGQQETQYF.

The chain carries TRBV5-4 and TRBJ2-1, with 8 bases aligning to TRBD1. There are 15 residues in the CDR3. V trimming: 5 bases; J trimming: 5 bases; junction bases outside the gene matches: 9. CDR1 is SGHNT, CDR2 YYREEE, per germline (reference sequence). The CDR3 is CASSFDRGIHNEQFF. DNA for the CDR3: TGTGCCAGCAGTTTTGACAGGGGTATCCACAATGAGCAGTTCTTC. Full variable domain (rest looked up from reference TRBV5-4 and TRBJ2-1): ETGVTQSPTHLIKTRGQQVTLRCSSQSGHNTVSWYQQALGQGPQFIFQYYREEENGRGNFPPRFSGLQFPNYSSELNVNALELDDSALYLCASSFDRGIHNEQFFGPGTRLTVL.

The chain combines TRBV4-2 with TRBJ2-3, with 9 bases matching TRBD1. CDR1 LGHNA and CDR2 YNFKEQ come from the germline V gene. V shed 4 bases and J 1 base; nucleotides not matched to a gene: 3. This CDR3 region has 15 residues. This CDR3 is CASSLRQGGTDTQYF. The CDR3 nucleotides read TGTGCCAGCAGCCTACGACAGGGGGGCACAGATACGCAGTATTTT.

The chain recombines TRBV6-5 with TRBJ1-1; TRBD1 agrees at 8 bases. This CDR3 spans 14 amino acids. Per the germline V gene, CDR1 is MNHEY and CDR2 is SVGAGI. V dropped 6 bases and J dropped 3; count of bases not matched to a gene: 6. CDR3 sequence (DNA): TGTGCCAGCAGGCAGACAGGGGCTCACACTGAAGCTTTCTTT. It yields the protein CASRQTGAHTEAFF.

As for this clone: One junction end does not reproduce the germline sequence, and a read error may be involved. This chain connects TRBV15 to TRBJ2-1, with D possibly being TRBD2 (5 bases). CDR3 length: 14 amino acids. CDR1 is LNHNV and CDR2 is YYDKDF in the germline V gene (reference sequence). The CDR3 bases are TGTGCCACCAGCCTGGCTCGAGACTACCATGAGCAGTTCTTC. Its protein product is CATSLARDYHEQFF.

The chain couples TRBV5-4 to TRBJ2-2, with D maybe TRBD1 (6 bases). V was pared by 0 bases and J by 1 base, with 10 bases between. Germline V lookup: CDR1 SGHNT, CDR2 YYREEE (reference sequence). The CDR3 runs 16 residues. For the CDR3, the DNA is TGTGCCAGCAGCTTGGACAGGGTCGGGAACACCGGGGAGCTGTTTTTT. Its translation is CASSLDRVGNTGELFF.

In DNA form, the CDR3 reads TGTGCCAGCACCACCGGGCAGGGGCTCCAAGAGACCCAGTACTTC. Translating gives CASTTGQGLQETQYF. The chain joins TRBV6-5 to TRBJ2-5; maybe TRBD1 (6 bases). The CDR3 is made up of 15 amino acids. Germline V gene sequence: CDR1 MNHEY, CDR2 SVGAGI. The ends were cut back, 7 bases at V and 1 base at J, with 16 bases in the middle.

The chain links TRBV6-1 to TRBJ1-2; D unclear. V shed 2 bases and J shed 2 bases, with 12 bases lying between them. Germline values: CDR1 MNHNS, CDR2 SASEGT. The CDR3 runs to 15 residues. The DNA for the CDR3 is TGTGCCAGCAGTGAAACGATGGGAGGAAACTATGGCTACACCTTC. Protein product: CASSETMGGNYGYTF.

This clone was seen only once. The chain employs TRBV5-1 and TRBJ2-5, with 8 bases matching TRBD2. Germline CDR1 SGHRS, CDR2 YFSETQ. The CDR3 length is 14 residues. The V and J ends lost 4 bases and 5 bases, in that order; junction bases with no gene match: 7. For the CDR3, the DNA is TGCGCCAGCAGCCCACCGGGGGGGGACGAGACCCAGTACTTC. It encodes CASSPPGGDETQYF.

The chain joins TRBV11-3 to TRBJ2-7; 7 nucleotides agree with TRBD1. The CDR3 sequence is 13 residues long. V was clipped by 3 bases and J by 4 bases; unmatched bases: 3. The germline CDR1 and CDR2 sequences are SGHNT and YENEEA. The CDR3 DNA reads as TGTGCCAGCAGCTTCGCACAGGGGTACGAGCAGTACTTC. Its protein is CASSFAQGYEQYF.

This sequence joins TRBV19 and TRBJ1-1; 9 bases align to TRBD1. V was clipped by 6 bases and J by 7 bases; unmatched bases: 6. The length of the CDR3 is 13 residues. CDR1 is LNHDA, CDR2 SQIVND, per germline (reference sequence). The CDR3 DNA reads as TGTGCCAGTAGGGGGACAGGGAGGGGTGAAGCTTTCTTT. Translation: CASRGTGRGEAFF.

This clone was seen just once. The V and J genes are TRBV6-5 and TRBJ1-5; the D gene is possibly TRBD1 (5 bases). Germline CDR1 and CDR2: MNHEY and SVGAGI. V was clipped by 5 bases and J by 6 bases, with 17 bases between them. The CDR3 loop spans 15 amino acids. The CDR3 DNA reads TGTGCCAGCAGTCGGCTCCGAGGAGGGGCTCAGCCCCAGCATTTT. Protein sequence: CASSRLRGGAQPQHF.

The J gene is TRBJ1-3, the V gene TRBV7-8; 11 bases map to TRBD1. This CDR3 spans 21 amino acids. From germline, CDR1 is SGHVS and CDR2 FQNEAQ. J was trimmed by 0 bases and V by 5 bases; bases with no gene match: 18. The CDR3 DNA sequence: TGTGCCAGCAGCCGCTTGAGGACAGGGGGCGTTATAGAAAGCTCTGGAAACACCATATATTTT. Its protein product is CASSRLRTGGVIESSGNTIYF.

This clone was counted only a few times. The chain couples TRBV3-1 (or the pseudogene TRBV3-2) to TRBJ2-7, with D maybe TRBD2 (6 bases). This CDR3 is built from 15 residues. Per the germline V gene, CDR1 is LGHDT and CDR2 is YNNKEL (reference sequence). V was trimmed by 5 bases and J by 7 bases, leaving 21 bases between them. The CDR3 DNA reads TGTGCCAGCAGCGCGGGGAGGACTCTCTATACAGAGCAGTACTTC. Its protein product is CASSAGRTLYTEQYF.

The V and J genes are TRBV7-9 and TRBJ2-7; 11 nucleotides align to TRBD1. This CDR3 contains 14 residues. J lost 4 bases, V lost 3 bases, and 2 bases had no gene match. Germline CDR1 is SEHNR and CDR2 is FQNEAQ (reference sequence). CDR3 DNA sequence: TGTGCCAGCAGCTTTGGGGACAGGGGGTACGAGCAGTACTTC. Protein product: CASSFGDRGYEQYF.